One sample yielded the 11 T cell receptor beta chains listed below, sequenced in a study of cytomegalovirus exposure and HLA in healthy donors. The PCR contained 60 Vbeta and 13 Jbeta primers. Assay used: immunoSEQ multiplex PCR; TCRdb lists only in-frame clones, some missing. The sample consists of 45,000 to 65,000 clones, 70% to 80% of them appearing once. Sequences were obtained from PBMCs. The receptors derive from a woman aged 40 to 55 in good health and CMV-seropositive.

CDR3 coding DNA: TGCGCCAGCAGCCGGGACAGCAACATACGTACCGGGAACACCATATATTTT. It translates to CASSRDSNIRTGNTIYF. The chain recombines TRBV4-1 with TRBJ1-3, with TRBD1 matching over 7 bases. The J segment lost 7 bases and the V segment lost 4 bases, leaving 16 bases of the junction unmatched. This CDR3 region has 17 residues. Germline V lookup: CDR1 MGHRA, CDR2 YSYEKL.

The genes are TRBV5-1 and TRBJ1-6; a possible D gene is TRBD1 (6 bases). V was clipped by 4 bases and J by 8 bases, with 28 bases between them. The V gene's germline CDR1 is SGHRS and CDR2 YFSETQ. CDR3 length: 19 amino acids. The CDR3 sequence: CASSPSILTQGRQDSPLHF. The CDR3 DNA reads TGCGCCAGCAGCCCCTCCATCCTCACACAGGGCCGCCAGGATTCACCCCTCCACTTT. The full variable domain, rest sourced from reference TRBV5-1 and TRBJ1-6, is KAGVTQTPRYLIKTRGQQVTLSCSPISGHRSVSWYQQTPGQGLQFLFEYFSETQRNKGNFPGRFSGRQFSNSRSEMNVSTLELGDSALYLCASSPSILTQGRQDSPLHFGNGTRLTVT.

In its sample, this clone was seen once. The chain uses TRBV9 and TRBJ2-1; 10 bases are a match to TRBD2. V was clipped by 4 bases and J by 8 bases; unmatched bases: 15. The CDR3 runs 17 residues. Per germline, CDR1 SGDLS and CDR2 YYNGEE. The CDR3 DNA follows: TGTGCCAGCAGCCCCCGGGGTAGCGGGGGGCCGATGGATGAGCAGTTCTTC. Translated: CASSPRGSGGPMDEQFF.

The V gene is TRBV19, the J gene TRBJ2-3, with TRBD2 identical over 11 bases. CDR1 and CDR2 from the germline V gene are LNHDA and SQIVND (reference sequence). The CDR3 spans 15 residues. The J segment lost 4 bases and the V segment lost 5 bases, leaving 5 bases of the junction unmatched. This chain's CDR3 is CASSVAGGGSDTQYF. The DNA for the CDR3 is TGTGCCAGTAGTGTAGCGGGGGGGGGTTCAGATACGCAGTATTTT. Supplemented by reference TRBV19 and TRBJ2-3, the full variable domain reads DGGITQSPKYLFRKEGQNVTLSCEQNLNHDAMYWYRQDPGQGLRLIYYSQIVNDFQKGDIAEGYSVSREKKESFPLTVTSAQKNPTAFYLCASSVAGGGSDTQYFGPGTRLTVL.

This chain uses TRBV5-1 with TRBJ2-3; 7 bases fit TRBD1. This CDR3 is 18 amino acids long. Germline CDR1 and CDR2: SGHRS and YFSETQ. The ends lost 5 bases at V and 3 bases at J; junction bases unmatched: 18. Here the CDR3 reads CASRFGDRKSPITDTQYF. CDR3 in DNA: TGCGCCAGCAGATTTGGGGACAGAAAAAGCCCAATTACAGATACGCAGTATTTT.

This chain joins TRBV19 and TRBJ1-6; D is ambiguous. CDR1 and CDR2 from the germline V gene are LNHDA and SQIVND (reference sequence). The CDR3 runs to 13 residues. Between the trimmed V and J ends, which lost 6 bases and 8 bases, there was a span of 11 bases. CDR3 in DNA: TGTGCCAGTAGCTACGGTATTGATTCACCCCTCCACTTT. It codes for CASSYGIDSPLHF.

This clone was observed a handful of times. The chain carries TRBV30 and TRBJ1-1; 7 bases line up with TRBD1. V trimming: 1 base; J trimming: 5 bases; junction bases outside the gene matches: 4. Germline assignment: CDR1 GTSNPN and CDR2 SVGIG (reference sequence). This CDR3 comprises 13 residues. Here the CDR3 reads CAWSDMTGTEAFF. CDR3 DNA: TGTGCCTGGAGTGACATGACAGGGACTGAAGCTTTCTTT.

In its sample, this clone was seen a few times. The chain couples TRBV28 to TRBJ1-1, with D possibly TRBD1 on 6 matching bases. CDR3 length: 15 amino acids. Germline V lookup: CDR1 MDHEN, CDR2 SYDVKM. V lost 4 bases and J 4 bases, leaving 16 bases between the germline ends. The chain's CDR3 is CASSWAGQGTTEAFF. CDR3 DNA: TGTGCCAGCAGTTGGGCCGGGCAGGGGACCACTGAAGCTTTCTTT.

This chain links TRBV6-5 with TRBJ2-5; TRBD1 might be the D (6 bases). The CDR3 length is 15 residues. Trimming removed 7 bases at V and 5 bases at J, with 20 bases between. Germline lookup yields CDR1 MNHEY and CDR2 SVGAGI. The CDR3 region is CASKDPGVRSETQYF. The CDR3 DNA sequence: TGTGCCAGCAAAGACCCAGGGGTCCGCAGTGAGACCCAGTACTTC.

In this sample, this clone turned up a few times. The chain links TRBV9 to TRBJ2-7; TRBD2 is a possible D gene (5 bases). Trimming took 4 bases from V and 5 from J, leaving 13 bases between them. CDR1 is SGDLS, CDR2 YYNGEE, per germline. The CDR3 has 13 residues. The CDR3 region has the DNA TGTGCCAGCAGCCGAGGGCCCCTTGACGAGCAGTACTTC. As protein: CASSRGPLDEQYF. The whole variable domain, filled in from reference TRBV9 and TRBJ2-7, reads DSGVTQTPKHLITATGQRVTLRCSPRSGDLSVYWYQQSLDQGLQFLIQYYNGEERAKGNILERFSAQQFPDLHSELNLSSLELGDSALYFCASSRGPLDEQYFGPGTRLTVT.

J is TRBJ1-1 and V is TRBV19; D not resolved. The CDR3 totals 13 residues. From germline, CDR1 is LNHDA and CDR2 SQIVND (reference sequence). V lost 0 bases, J lost 11 bases, and 13 bases lay in between. This CDR3 is CASSIESAVEAFF. CDR3 bases: TGTGCCAGTAGTATAGAATCAGCTGTGGAGGCTTTCTTT.